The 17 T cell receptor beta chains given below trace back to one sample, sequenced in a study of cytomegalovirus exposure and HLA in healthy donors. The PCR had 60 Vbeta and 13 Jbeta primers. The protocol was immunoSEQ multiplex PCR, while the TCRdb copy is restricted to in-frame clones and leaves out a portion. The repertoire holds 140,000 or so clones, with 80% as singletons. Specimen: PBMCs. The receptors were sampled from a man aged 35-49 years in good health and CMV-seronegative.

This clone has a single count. The CDR3 nucleotides read TGTGCCAGCAGCCGGACAGGGGGATACACTGAAGCTTTCTTT. This translates into CASSRTGGYTEAFF. The rearrangement joins TRBV7-2 to TRBJ1-1; 10 bases align to TRBD1. Germline CDR1 is SGHTA and CDR2 is FQGNSA. The CDR3 runs to 14 residues. Losses at the gene ends were 5 bases for V and 3 bases for J; bases not matched to a gene: 3.

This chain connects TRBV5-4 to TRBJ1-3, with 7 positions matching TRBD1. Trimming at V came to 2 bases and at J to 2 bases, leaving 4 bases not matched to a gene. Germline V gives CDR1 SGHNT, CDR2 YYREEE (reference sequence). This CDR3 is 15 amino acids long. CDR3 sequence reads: CASSFPGQPGNTIYF. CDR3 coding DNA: TGTGCCAGCAGCTTCCCGGGACAGCCTGGAAACACCATATATTTT. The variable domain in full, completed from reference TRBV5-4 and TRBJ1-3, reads ETGVTQSPTHLIKTRGQQVTLRCSSQSGHNTVSWYQQALGQGPQFIFQYYREEENGRGNFPPRFSGLQFPNYSSELNVNALELDDSALYLCASSFPGQPGNTIYFGEGSWLTVV.

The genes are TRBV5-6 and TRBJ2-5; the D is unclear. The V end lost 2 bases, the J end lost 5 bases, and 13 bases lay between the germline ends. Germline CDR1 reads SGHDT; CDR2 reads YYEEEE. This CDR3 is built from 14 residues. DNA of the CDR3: TGTGCCAGCAGCTTCTCCACAGTGTCCGAGACCCAGTACTTC. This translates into CASSFSTVSETQYF.

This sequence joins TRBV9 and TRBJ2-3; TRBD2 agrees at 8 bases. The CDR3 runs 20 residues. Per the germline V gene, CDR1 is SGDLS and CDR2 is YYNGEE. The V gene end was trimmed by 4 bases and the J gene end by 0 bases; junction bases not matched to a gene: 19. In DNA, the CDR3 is TGTGCCAGCAGCCCGGGGGGGTCGGGACGTGGGTTTCGTAGCACAGATACGCAGTATTTT. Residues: CASSPGGSGRGFRSTDTQYF.

The CDR3 DNA reads as TGTGCCAGCAGCTTGGTTTTAGGATTTTTGGGAGGGGGTGAAGATACGCAGTATTTT. It encodes CASSLVLGFLGGGEDTQYF. The chain uses TRBV5-4 and TRBJ2-3; D may be TRBD2 (7 bases). The ends were cut back, 0 bases at V and 5 bases at J, with 25 bases in the middle. Germline V gene data show CDR1 as SGHNT and CDR2 as YYREEE (reference sequence). The length of the CDR3 is 19 residues.

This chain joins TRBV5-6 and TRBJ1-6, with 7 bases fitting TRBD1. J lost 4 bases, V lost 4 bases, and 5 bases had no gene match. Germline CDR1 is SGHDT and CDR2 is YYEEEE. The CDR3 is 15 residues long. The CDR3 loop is CASSTPGQYNSPLHF. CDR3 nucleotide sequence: TGTGCCAGCAGCACCCCGGGACAGTATAATTCACCCCTCCACTTT.

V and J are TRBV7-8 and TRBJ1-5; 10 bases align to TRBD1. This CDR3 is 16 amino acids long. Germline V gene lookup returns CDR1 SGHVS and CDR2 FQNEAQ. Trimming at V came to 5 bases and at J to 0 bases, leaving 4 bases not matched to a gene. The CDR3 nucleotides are TGTGCCAGCAGCCCGGGACAGGGGAATAGCAATCAGCCCCAGCATTTT. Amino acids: CASSPGQGNSNQPQHF.

CDR3 region: CASRNRGGIGYTF. The DNA of the CDR3 is TGTGCCAGCAGAAACAGGGGCGGGATTGGCTACACCTTC. V usage is TRBV6-5 and J usage is TRBJ1-2; 7 bases are shared with TRBD1. The CDR3 loop spans 13 amino acids. CDR1 is MNHEY, CDR2 SVGAGI, per germline. V shed 6 bases, J shed 7 bases, and the junction held 8 bases outside the gene matches.

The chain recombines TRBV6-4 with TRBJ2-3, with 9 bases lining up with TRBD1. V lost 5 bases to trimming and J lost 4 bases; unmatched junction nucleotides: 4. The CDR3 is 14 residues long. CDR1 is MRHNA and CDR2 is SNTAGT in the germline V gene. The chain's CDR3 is CASSRTGAADTQYF. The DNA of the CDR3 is TGTGCCAGCAGTAGGACAGGGGCTGCAGATACGCAGTATTTT.

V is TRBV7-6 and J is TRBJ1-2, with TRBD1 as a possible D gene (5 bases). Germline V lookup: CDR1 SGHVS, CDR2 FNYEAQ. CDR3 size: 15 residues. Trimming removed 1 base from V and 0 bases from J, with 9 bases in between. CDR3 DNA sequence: TGTGCCAGCAGCTTAGACGCGGGGCCTAACTATGGCTACACCTTC. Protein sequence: CASSLDAGPNYGYTF.

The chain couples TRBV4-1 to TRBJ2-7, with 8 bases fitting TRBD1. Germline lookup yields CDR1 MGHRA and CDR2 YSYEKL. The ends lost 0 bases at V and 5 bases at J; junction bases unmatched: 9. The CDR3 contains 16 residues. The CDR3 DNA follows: TGCGCCAGCAGCCAAGATCGTCAGGGGGCATGGAACGAGCAGTACTTC. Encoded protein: CASSQDRQGAWNEQYF.

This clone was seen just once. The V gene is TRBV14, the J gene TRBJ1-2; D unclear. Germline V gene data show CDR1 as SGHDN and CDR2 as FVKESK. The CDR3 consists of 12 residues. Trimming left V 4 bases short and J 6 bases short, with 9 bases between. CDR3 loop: CASSPSSHGYTF. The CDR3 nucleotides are TGTGCCAGCAGCCCTTCCAGTCATGGCTACACCTTC.

This CDR3 is CASSPEGLAGGTNTQYF. Written as DNA, the CDR3 is TGTGCCAGCTCACCAGAGGGACTAGCGGGGGGCACGAATACGCAGTATTTT. The chain is built from TRBV18 and TRBJ2-3, with 15 bases fitting TRBD2. J was trimmed by 7 bases and V by 2 bases; bases with no gene match: 7. CDR1 and CDR2 from the germline V gene are KGHSH and LQKENI. CDR3 length: 17 amino acids.

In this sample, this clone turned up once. The CDR3 here is CASRDRGAGANVLTF. DNA for the CDR3: TGTGCCAGTAGGGACAGGGGGGCTGGGGCCAACGTCCTGACTTTC. The genes are TRBV7-3 and TRBJ2-6; 11 bases map to TRBD1. V shed 9 bases, J shed 2 bases, and the junction held 3 bases outside the gene matches. The length of the CDR3 is 15 residues. CDR1 and CDR2 from the germline V gene are SGHTA and FQGTGA.

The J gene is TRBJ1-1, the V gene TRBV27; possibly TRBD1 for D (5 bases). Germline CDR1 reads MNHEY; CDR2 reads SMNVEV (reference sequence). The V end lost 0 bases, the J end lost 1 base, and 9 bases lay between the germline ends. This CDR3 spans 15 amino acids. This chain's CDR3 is CASSLSAGPNTEAFF. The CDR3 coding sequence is TGTGCCAGCAGTTTATCGGCGGGGCCGAACACTGAAGCTTTCTTT.

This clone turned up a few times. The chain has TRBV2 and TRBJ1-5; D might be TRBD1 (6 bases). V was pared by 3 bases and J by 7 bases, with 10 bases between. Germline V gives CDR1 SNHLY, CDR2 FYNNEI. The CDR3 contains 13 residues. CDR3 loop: CASSDGGQQPQHF. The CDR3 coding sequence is TGTGCCAGCAGTGACGGGGGGCAGCAGCCCCAGCATTTT. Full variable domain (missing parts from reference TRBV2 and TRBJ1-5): EPEVTQTPSHQVTQMGQEVILRCVPISNHLYFYWYRQILGQKVEFLVSFYNNEISEKSEIFDDQFSVERPDGSNFTLKIRSTKLEDSAMYFCASSDGGQQPQHFGDGTRLSIL.

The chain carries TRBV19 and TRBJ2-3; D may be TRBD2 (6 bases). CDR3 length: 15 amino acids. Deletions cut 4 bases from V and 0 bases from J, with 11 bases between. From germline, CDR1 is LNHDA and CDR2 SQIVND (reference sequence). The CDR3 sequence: CASSTVGGSTDTQYF. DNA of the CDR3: TGTGCCAGTAGTACCGTCGGGGGAAGCACAGATACGCAGTATTTT.